The clone carrying this T cell receptor beta chain showed up many times. The data were obtained in a study of blood T cells in healthy people across ages. Germline CDR1 reads MNHEY; CDR2 reads SVGEGT. The CDR3 extends over 15 amino acids. Trimming stripped 4 bases from V and 6 bases from J, with 17 bases between. With a J-beta primer mix and a sample-barcoded 5' primer, a second PCR ran about 7 to 11 cycles. From the 5' RACE reads, TCRdb called clonotypes with MiXCR, one entry per CDR3 protein. Altogether roughly 900,000 distinct CDR3 sequences are present, around 28% being singletons, with the ten largest covering roughly 17%.

V is TRBV6-2 or TRBV6-3 and J is TRBJ2-3; perhaps TRBD2 as D (5 bases). The receptor was derived from an elderly woman in good health. The specimen was blood. CDR3: CASSSRDPGVDTQYF. In DNA, the CDR3 is TGTGCCAGCAGTTCCCGGGATCCCGGGGTCGATACGCAGTATTTT.